The present entry profiles one T cell receptor beta chain with its context. The antigen is unknown. This sample is drawn from a study of cytomegalovirus exposure and HLA in healthy donors. The study, taken as a whole, reports: In a later analysis, compared with equally common non-associated chains, HLA-associated beta chains were more expanded.

PCR was performed using 60 Vbeta and 13 Jbeta primers. In the original workflow: There were around 77 million unique TCR beta chains by a later count, and some 10 million of them were shared. Repertoires were generated with immunoSEQ multiplex PCR, while TCRdb's copy carries only in-frame clones and drops some. V, J and clone size reflect that table, while D and trimming were determined from the DNA. The repertoire holds about 200,000 clones, with around 80% as singletons. The TCR comes from a woman between 40 and 55 years old in good health and CMV-seronegative. The sample comprised PBMCs.

The CDR3 DNA reads as TGTGCCAGCAGCTTATGGGACAGGGGGAACTATGGCTACACCTTC. Protein product: CASSLWDRGNYGYTF. This rearrangement joins TRBV11-1 to TRBJ1-2, with 11 bases lining up with TRBD1. The J segment lost 2 bases and the V segment lost 2 bases, leaving 1 base of the junction unmatched. The CDR3 sequence is 15 residues long. From germline, CDR1 is SGHAT and CDR2 FQDESV (reference sequence).